This TCR beta chain was retrieved from a study of response to subunit inactivated influenza vaccine. Points from the study as a whole: Authors suggested each seasonal influenza vaccination recruits few new T cells.

Regarding this clonotype: The antigen remains unidentified.

V lost 0 bases and J 6 bases, leaving 6 bases between the germline ends. The CDR3 is 13 amino acids. CDR1 is MDHEN, CDR2 SYDVKM, per germline. One entry per CDR3 protein results from TCRdb running MiXCR on the RT-PCR reads. The repertoire holds about 190,000 distinct CDR3 sequences, with around 14% as singletons. Material: CD8+ T cells sorted from PBMCs, obtained less than 6 days after vaccination. The TCR was taken from a man in his fifties or sixties who received an inactivated influenza vaccine. The rearrangement links TRBV28 to TRBJ2-1; tentatively, D is TRBD1 (5 bases). CDR3 sequence (DNA): TGTGCCAGCAGTTTATGGCAGGGCAATGAGCAGTTCTTC. Protein: CASSLWQGNEQFF.